The rows below give T cell receptor beta chains drawn from one sample of a study of blood T cell repertoires in COVID-19. Clones were sequenced by immunoSEQ multiplex PCR, and TCRdb holds only the in-frame ones, with some missing. The data show under 150,000 clones, 85% seen once. Source material: peripheral blood. Receptors were obtained from a man aged 40-50 years with acute or convalescent COVID-19. Each CDR3 is given with its conserved first and last residue. Each record gives: D gene, J gene, clone size, CDR3 length, V gene, CDR3 protein, CDR3 DNA. A D gene is named only where the DNA matches it firmly. A row's size may be missing; if present it is once, few, many or a size class.

>TRBD1|TRBJ2-3|once|16|TRBV7-2
CASRPGPGQGEGAQYF
TGTGCCAGCAGGCCAGGACCGGGACAGGGAGAAGGCGCGCAGTATTTT
>TRBD1|TRBJ2-3|NA|17|TRBV27
CASSLAPGQGDTDTQYF
TGTGCCAGCAGTTTAGCCCCGGGACAGGGGGACACAGATACGCAGTATTTT
>NA|TRBJ1-6|NA|14|TRBV19
CASRSPGYNSPLHF
TGTGCCAGTAGGAGTCCAGGGTATAATTCACCCCTCCACTTT
>TRBD1|TRBJ2-7|NA|15|TRBV10-3
CAISGKTGGGYEQYF
TGTGCCATCAGTGGCAAGACAGGGGGCGGGTACGAGCAGTACTTC
>NA|TRBJ1-1|NA|15|TRBV7-2
CASSLAAGAITEAFF
TGTGCCAGCAGCTTAGCAGCAGGGGCGATAACTGAAGCTTTCTTT
>TRBD2|TRBJ2-2|NA|16|TRBV24-1
CATSDSWGGNTGELFF
TGTGCCACCAGTGATTCATGGGGGGGGAACACCGGGGAGCTGTTTTTT
>TRBD2|TRBJ2-5|NA|16|TRBV9
CASSVSGTSVQETQYF
TGTGCCAGCAGCGTATCCGGGACTAGCGTACAAGAGACCCAGTACTTC
>TRBD1|TRBJ1-1|NA|15|TRBV7-2
CASSTGQGLNTEAFF
TGTGCCAGCAGCACTGGACAGGGGTTGAACACTGAAGCTTTCTTT
>NA|TRBJ1-2|NA|13|TRBV3-1/TRBV3-2
CASSRGGDSGYTF
TGTGCCAGCAGCCGGGGAGGAGACAGTGGCTACACCTTC
>NA|TRBJ2-3|NA|13|TRBV19
CASSRAAADTQYF
TGTGCCAGTAGTAGGGCAGCAGCAGATACGCAGTATTTT
>TRBD1|TRBJ1-5|NA|18|TRBV24-1
CATSDSGQGGYSNQPQHF
TGTGCCACCAGTGATTCCGGACAGGGGGGGTATAGCAATCAGCCCCAGCATTTT
>TRBD1|TRBJ2-7|once|19|TRBV27
CASSSQNFLPGQKDGEQYF
TGTGCCAGCAGTTCCCAAAACTTTTTACCGGGACAGAAGGACGGGGAGCAGTACTTC
>NA|TRBJ1-1|NA|15|TRBV5-1
CASSPDRTSLLEAFF
TGCGCCAGCAGCCCAGACAGGACCTCCCTTCTTGAAGCTTTCTTT
>NA|TRBJ1-5|NA|14|TRBV21-1
CASRPRVRGQPQHF
TGTGCCAGCAGGCCCAGGGTGAGAGGTCAGCCCCAGCATTTT
>TRBD1|TRBJ1-3|few|14|TRBV7-2
CASTDRGNGNTIYF
TGTGCCTCCACCGACAGGGGGAATGGAAACACCATATATTTT
>TRBD1|TRBJ1-1|NA|14|TRBV27
CASSRWTGDTEAFF
TGTGCCAGCAGTCGATGGACAGGGGACACTGAAGCTTTCTTT
>NA|TRBJ1-1|NA|11|TRBV6-5
CAVQDDTEAFF
TGTGCCGTCCAGGATGACACTGAAGCTTTCTTT
>TRBD2|TRBJ2-3|NA|15|TRBV2
CASRALAGGTDTQYF
TGTGCCAGCAGGGCACTAGCGGGGGGCACAGATACGCAGTATTTT
>NA|TRBJ2-5|NA|17|TRBV10-3
CAISESLPGLQIETQYF
TGTGCCATCAGTGAGTCGCTCCCGGGACTCCAGATAGAGACCCAGTACTTC
>NA|TRBJ1-1|NA|16|TRBV4-1
CASSQDSRTRNTEAFF
TGCGCCAGCAGCCAAGATTCTAGGACAAGGAACACTGAAGCTTTCTTT
>TRBD1|TRBJ2-7|few|12|TRBV7-9
CASSRQGYEQYF
TGTGCCAGCAGCCGACAGGGGTACGAGCAGTACTTC
>TRBD2|TRBJ2-7|NA|15|TRBV7-9
CASSLVPSGGYEQYF
TGTGCCAGCAGCTTGGTTCCTAGCGGGGGTTACGAGCAGTACTTC
>NA|TRBJ2-3|NA|16|TRBV6-5
CASSYSLLGATDTQYF
TGTGCCAGCAGTTACTCGCTACTAGGAGCGACAGATACGCAGTATTTT
>TRBD1|TRBJ2-1|NA|16|TRBV25-1
CASSDPTGGNYNEQFF
TGTGCCAGCAGTGACCCGACAGGGGGGAATTACAATGAGCAGTTCTTC
>NA|TRBJ1-3|NA|15|TRBV2
CASSGRDLSGNTIYF
TGTGCCAGCAGTGGGAGGGATTTAAGTGGAAACACCATATATTTT
>TRBD1|TRBJ1-2|NA|14|TRBV29-1
CSVHRGQSHYGYTF
TGCAGCGTGCACAGGGGGCAATCCCACTATGGCTACACCTTC
>TRBD1|TRBJ2-7|NA|16|TRBV7-9
CASSLPPGQGVYEQYF
TGTGCCAGCAGTTTACCCCCGGGACAGGGGGTCTACGAGCAGTACTTC
>NA|TRBJ1-2|NA|15|TRBV3-1/TRBV3-2
CASSQDVGGADGYTF
TGTGCCAGCAGCCAAGATGTTGGGGGCGCGGATGGCTACACCTTC
>NA|TRBJ2-2|NA|15|TRBV19
CASSIRGHNTGELFF
TGTGCCAGTAGTATAAGAGGCCACAACACCGGGGAGCTGTTTTTT
>NA|TRBJ1-2|once|14|TRBV10-3
CAINGPAYNYGYTF
TGTGCCATCAATGGCCCCGCTTATAACTATGGCTACACCTTC
>NA|TRBJ1-6|NA|12|TRBV6-6
CASNRYNSPLHF
TGTGCCAGCAACCGGTATAATTCACCCCTCCACTTT
>NA|TRBJ1-2|NA|16|TRBV19
CASSIAPPTGAYGYTF
TGTGCCAGTAGTATCGCCCCCCCGACAGGTGCCTATGGCTACACCTTC
>NA|TRBJ2-7|NA|12|TRBV6-5
CASEQILYEQYF
TGTGCCAGCGAACAGATTCTCTACGAGCAGTACTTC
>TRBD1|TRBJ1-1|NA|12|TRBV14
CASSRTGAEAFF
TGTGCCAGCAGCCGAACAGGGGCTGAAGCTTTCTTT
>NA|TRBJ1-2|NA|14|TRBV4-1
CASSQVAGNYGYTF
TGCGCCAGCAGCCAAGTTGCAGGGAACTATGGCTACACCTTC
>TRBD2|TRBJ2-1|NA|17|TRBV12-5
CASGGLLADSSYNEQFF
TGTGCTAGTGGGGGATTACTAGCGGATAGCTCCTACAATGAGCAGTTCTTC
>NA|TRBJ2-5|NA|13|TRBV2
CASELADQETQYF
TGTGCCAGCGAGCTAGCAGACCAAGAGACCCAGTACTTC
>NA|TRBJ2-7|NA|12|TRBV5-1
CASSLTPYEQYF
TGCGCCAGCAGCCTAACCCCCTACGAGCAGTACTTC
>TRBD1|TRBJ2-7|NA|16|TRBV6-1
CASSEGQGGSSYEQYF
TGTGCCAGCAGTGAGGGACAGGGTGGGAGCTCCTACGAGCAGTACTTC
>NA|TRBJ1-3|NA|14|TRBV5-4
CASSLDRAGNTIYF
TGTGCCAGCAGCTTGGACAGGGCTGGAAACACCATATATTTT
>NA|TRBJ2-3|NA|16|TRBV5-1
CASSLGGLAGTDTQYF
TGCGCCAGCAGCTTGGGGGGGCTAGCTGGGACAGATACGCAGTATTTT
>NA|TRBJ2-4|NA|14|TRBV9
CASSVATSGVDQYF
TGTGCCAGCAGCGTAGCTACAAGCGGTGTAGATCAGTACTTC
>TRBD2|TRBJ2-3|NA|19|TRBV7-9
CASSTGTSGTEIRTDTQYF
TGTGCCAGCAGCACAGGGACTAGCGGGACAGAAATTCGCACAGATACGCAGTATTTT
>TRBD1|TRBJ2-7|NA|14|TRBV24-1
CATSGGQGSYEQYF
TGTGCCACCAGTGGGGGACAGGGTTCCTACGAGCAGTACTTC
>NA|TRBJ1-6|NA|16|TRBV6-1
CASSDSPSSYNSPLHF
TGTGCCAGCAGTGATTCTCCCAGCTCCTATAATTCACCCCTCCACTTT
>TRBD1|TRBJ1-3|NA|15|TRBV28
CASSSYSGGENTIYF
TGTGCCAGCAGCAGCTATTCAGGGGGCGAAAACACCATATATTTT